Listed below are T cell receptor beta chains from one sample, sequenced in a study of T cell responses to AZD1222 COVID-19 vaccine. Repertoires were generated with immunoSEQ multiplex PCR, while TCRdb's copy carries only in-frame clones and drops some. The sample includes under 200,000 clones, 90% to 95% of them seen just once. The sample here was peripheral blood, taken on day 0 of AZD1222 vaccination. Every receptor here comes from an adult in good health. Each CDR3 is given with its conserved first and last residue. D genes are given only for firm matches. Clone size, where shown, is once, few, many, or a class for clones that have expanded.

j_call d_call v_call clone_size cdr3_aa cdr3_nt
TRBJ1-5 NA TRBV7-2 few CASSLIDNQPQHF TGTGCCAGCAGCTTAATAGATAATCAGCCCCAGCATTTT
TRBJ2-7 NA TRBV11-2 NA CASSLEPGLPTGSYEQYF TGTGCCAGCAGCTTAGAGCCGGGACTCCCAACCGGCTCCTACGAGCAGTACTTC
TRBJ1-4 NA TRBV5-1 few CASSLGDGLNEKLFF TGCGCCAGCAGCTTGGGGGACGGTTTAAATGAAAAACTGTTTTTT
TRBJ1-5 NA TRBV10-3 once CAISGSDSRNQPQHF TGTGCCATCAGTGGGTCCGACAGCCGCAATCAGCCCCAGCATTTT
TRBJ2-5 TRBD2 TRBV23-1 NA CASSQFGAGDYETQYF TGCGCCAGCAGTCAATTCGGAGCGGGAGATTATGAGACCCAGTACTTC
TRBJ2-7 NA TRBV5-1 NA CASSRAPGGASSYEQYF TGCGCCAGCAGCCGGGCCCCTGGCGGGGCTAGCTCCTACGAGCAGTACTTC
TRBJ2-4 NA TRBV6-2/TRBV6-3 NA CASSYGGSKNIQYF TGTGCCAGCAGTTACGGGGGGTCCAAAAACATTCAGTACTTC
TRBJ2-3 TRBD1 TRBV4-1 NA CASSQTGTGGGTDTQYF TGCGCCAGCAGCCAAACCGGGACAGGGGGTGGCACAGATACGCAGTATTTT
TRBJ1-1 NA TRBV7-2 NA CASSLLLPGRSIEAFF TGTGCCAGCAGCTTACTACTACCAGGGCGGTCAATTGAAGCTTTCTTT
TRBJ1-1 NA TRBV27 NA CASSFLGLNTEAFF TGTGCCAGCAGTTTCTTGGGCTTGAACACTGAAGCTTTCTTT
TRBJ2-1 TRBD1 TRBV7-9 NA CASSPSNRGRNEQFF TGTGCCAGCAGCCCCTCCAACAGGGGCCGCAATGAGCAGTTCTTC
TRBJ1-1 TRBD1 TRBV6-2/TRBV6-3 NA CASSYPNGQGAQSGEAFF TGTGCCAGCAGTTACCCAAACGGACAGGGGGCCCAGTCGGGGGAAGCTTTCTTT
TRBJ2-1 NA TRBV9 once CASSPRPDRTYNEQFF TGTGCCAGCAGCCCTCGCCCCGACAGAACCTACAATGAGCAGTTCTTC
TRBJ1-4 NA TRBV11-3 NA CASSPERGRLFF TGTGCCAGCAGCCCAGAAAGGGGAAGACTGTTTTTT
TRBJ1-4 NA TRBV9 NA CASSVTATNEKLFF TGTGCCAGCAGCGTGACGGCAACTAATGAAAAACTGTTTTTT
TRBJ2-1 NA TRBV9 NA CASSVVGQRTYNEQFF TGTGCCAGCAGCGTAGTAGGGCAGAGGACCTACAATGAGCAGTTCTTC
TRBJ2-1 TRBD2 TRBV4-2 NA CASSTVSGTSGSSYNEQFF TGTGCCAGCAGCACAGTCTCCGGGACTAGCGGGAGCTCCTACAATGAGCAGTTCTTC
TRBJ1-2 TRBD1 TRBV6-1 few CASSEGPAGGSGYTF TGTGCCAGCAGTGAAGGGCCGGCAGGGGGATCTGGCTACACCTTC
TRBJ2-1 NA TRBV9 once CASSVQGANEQFF TGTGCCAGCAGCGTACAGGGCGCCAATGAGCAGTTCTTC
TRBJ2-3 NA TRBV7-8 NA CASSFRPRNTQYF TGTGCCAGCAGCTTTAGGCCCAGGAATACGCAGTATTTT
TRBJ1-2 TRBD1 TRBV28 once CASSRRDRGHGYTF TGTGCCAGCAGTCGTCGGGACAGGGGGCATGGCTACACCTTC
TRBJ2-1 NA TRBV6-5 NA CASSWSSSYNEQFF TGTGCCAGCAGTTGGAGTAGCTCCTACAATGAGCAGTTCTTC
TRBJ1-3 NA TRBV2 NA CASRPRGHSGNTIYF TGTGCCAGCAGGCCTCGGGGCCACTCTGGAAACACCATATATTTT
TRBJ1-3 NA TRBV10-3 NA CAVSSTVYTIYF TGTGCCGTCTCCTCGACAGTCTACACCATATATTTT
TRBJ1-3 NA TRBV3-1/TRBV3-2 NA CASSHGNTIYF TGTGCCAGCAGCCATGGAAACACCATATATTTT
TRBJ2-7 NA TRBV4-1 NA CASSQEGSYEQYF TGCGCCAGCAGCCAAGAAGGGTCTTACGAGCAGTACTTC
TRBJ1-2 NA TRBV6-4 NA CASSDKAGKFYGYTF TGTGCCAGCAGTGACAAGGCGGGGAAATTCTATGGCTACACCTTC
TRBJ2-7 NA TRBV2 NA CASTRPGRGYEQYF TGTGCCAGCACCCGGCCAGGGAGGGGGTACGAGCAGTACTTC
TRBJ1-6 NA TRBV28 NA CASSPRGGPRGTSSPLHF TGTGCCAGCAGTCCGAGAGGTGGACCGAGGGGTACTTCCTCACCCCTCCACTTT
TRBJ1-5 NA TRBV9 NA CASSFGGSNQPQHF TGTGCCAGCAGCTTCGGGGGGAGCAATCAGCCCCAGCATTTT
TRBJ1-3 TRBD1 TRBV11-2 once CASSLALITGGATGNTIYF TGTGCCAGCAGCTTAGCCCTCATCACAGGGGGCGCAACTGGAAACACCATATATTTT
TRBJ1-1 NA TRBV2 NA CASSGAAGLNTEAFF TGTGCCAGCAGTGGTGCGGCAGGCCTTAACACTGAAGCTTTCTTT
TRBJ2-7 NA TRBV19 NA CASAGVLREQYF TGTGCCAGTGCTGGGGTCTTGAGGGAGCAGTACTTC
TRBJ2-5 TRBD1 TRBV7-6 NA CASSLLHGTGQETQYF TGTGCCAGCAGCTTGCTGCACGGGACAGGCCAAGAGACCCAGTACTTC
TRBJ2-4 NA TRBV5-4 NA CASSLTSTKNIQYF TGTGCCAGCAGCTTGACCTCCACCAAAAACATTCAGTACTTC
TRBJ1-6 NA TRBV21-1 NA CASSRGGLGKSYNSPLHF TGTGCCAGCAGCAGGGGGGGTTTGGGGAAGAGTTATAATTCACCCCTCCACTTT
TRBJ1-1 NA TRBV3-1/TRBV3-2 NA CASSQVTRESTEAFF TGTGCCAGCAGCCAAGTGACCCGGGAGAGTACTGAAGCTTTCTTT
TRBJ2-3 NA TRBV20-1 NA CSASSTVPSTDTQYF TGCAGTGCTAGTTCGACAGTTCCTAGCACAGATACGCAGTATTTT
TRBJ2-1 TRBD2 TRBV5-4 NA CASSAASGGHNEQFF TGTGCCAGCAGCGCCGCTAGCGGGGGACACAATGAGCAGTTCTTC
TRBJ1-6 NA TRBV27 NA CASSPGEGRRSPLHF TGTGCCAGCAGCCCAGGCGAGGGTCGTCGTTCACCCCTCCACTTT
TRBJ2-7 NA TRBV25-1 NA CASSVTYEQYF TGTGCCAGCAGTGTAACCTACGAGCAGTACTTC
TRBJ2-1 TRBD2 TRBV3-1/TRBV3-2 NA CASSQGRTSGGFGDEQFF TGTGCCAGCAGCCAAGGCCGGACTAGCGGGGGTTTTGGGGATGAGCAGTTCTTC
TRBJ2-5 TRBD1 TRBV5-6 NA CASSENRGETQYF TGTGCCAGCAGCGAGAACAGGGGAGAGACCCAGTACTTC
TRBJ1-2 NA TRBV7-2 NA CASSLRTPNYGYTF TGTGCCAGCAGCTTACGGACCCCTAACTATGGCTACACCTTC
TRBJ2-1 TRBD2 TRBV5-1 once CASREIPGLAGTGYEQFF TGCGCCAGCAGAGAAATCCCGGGACTAGCGGGAACGGGTTATGAGCAGTTCTTC
TRBJ2-7 TRBD2 TRBV7-2 NA CASSPGRSYEQYF TGTGCCAGCAGCCCCGGGAGGTCCTACGAGCAGTACTTC
TRBJ2-3 NA TRBV7-2 NA CASSLVGRGGADTQYF TGTGCCAGCAGCTTAGTTGGCAGGGGTGGCGCAGATACGCAGTATTTT
TRBJ2-1 TRBD2 TRBV14 NA CASSPTGGLDEQFF TGTGCCAGCAGCCCCACGGGGGGGCTCGATGAGCAGTTCTTC
TRBJ1-1 NA TRBV7-2 NA CASSPRGDTEAFF TGTGCCAGCAGCCCTAGGGGGGACACTGAAGCTTTCTTT
TRBJ2-3 TRBD2 TRBV5-1 NA CASSGLAGTDTQYF TGCGCCAGCAGTGGACTAGCGGGAACAGATACGCAGTATTTT
TRBJ2-3 TRBD2 TRBV5-1 NA CASSYAGLDGDTQYF TGCGCCAGCAGCTACGCCGGACTAGATGGGGATACGCAGTATTTT
TRBJ2-1 TRBD2 TRBV9 once CASSRGLAGGTSYNEQFF TGTGCCAGCAGTCGGGGACTAGCGGGAGGAACTTCCTACAATGAGCAGTTCTTC
TRBJ1-5 NA TRBV28 NA CASSLLGRANQPQHF TGTGCCAGCAGTTTATTGGGCCGGGCTAATCAGCCCCAGCATTTT
TRBJ2-3 NA TRBV20-1 NA CSARGGDTQYF TGCAGTGCTAGGGGCGGGGATACGCAGTATTTT